The 16 T cell receptor beta chains in this list originate from one sample, sequenced in a study of T cell responses to AZD1222 COVID-19 vaccine. Method: immunoSEQ multiplex PCR; TCRdb's copy keeps in-frame clones and lacks some. The sample has around 130,000 clones; 91% are singletons. Here the sequenced sample was peripheral blood, taken on day 0 of AZD1222 vaccination. These receptors originate from an adult in good health.

The chain is built from TRBV2 and TRBJ2-5; tentatively, D is TRBD2 (7 bases). Trimming cost V 8 bases and J 5 bases, with 21 bases left between them. The CDR3 is 15 residues long. Germline V lookup: CDR1 SNHLY, CDR2 FYNNEI. The CDR3 DNA reads as TGTGCCAGCGATAAATTTTGGGGGGGGCGGGAGACCCAGTACTTC. As protein: CASDKFWGGRETQYF. The full variable domain, completed using reference TRBV2 and TRBJ2-5, is EPEVTQTPSHQVTQMGQEVILRCVPISNHLYFYWYRQILGQKVEFLVSFYNNEISEKSEIFDDQFSVERPDGSNFTLKIRSTKLEDSAMYFCASDKFWGGRETQYFGPGTRLLVL.

The J gene is TRBJ2-1, the V gene TRBV28, with D possibly being TRBD1 (5 bases). V lost 8 bases and J lost 15, with 17 bases in between. This CDR3 spans 11 amino acids. Looked up from germline, CDR1 is MDHEN and CDR2 is SYDVKM. The CDR3 loop is CASSSRVMWFF. CDR3 nucleotide sequence: TGTGCCAGCTCCTCCAGGGTGATGTGGTTCTTC. Combining the CDR3 with reference TRBV28 and TRBJ2-1 gives the whole variable domain DVKVTQSSRYLVKRTGEKVFLECVQDMDHENMFWYRQDPGLGLRLIYFSYDVKMKEKGDIPEGYSVSREKKERFSLILESASTNQTSMYLCASSSRVMWFFGPGTRLTVL.

This clone was seen a single time. The V and J genes are TRBV6-5 and TRBJ1-5, with D uncertain. V was clipped by 4 bases and J by 1 base, with 11 bases between them. Germline V gene lookup returns CDR1 MNHEY and CDR2 SVGAGI. This CDR3 contains 15 residues. The CDR3 bases are TGTGCCAGCAGTTCGTGGGGAATAAGCAATCAGCCCCAGCATTTT. It is translated as CASSSWGISNQPQHF.

This clone occurred once. The rearrangement uses TRBV6-5 and TRBJ2-7, with D perhaps matching TRBD2 (7 bases). Germline CDR1 is MNHEY and CDR2 is SVGAGI. Trimming removed 0 bases from V and 4 bases from J, with 10 bases in between. The CDR3 sequence is 14 residues long. This chain's CDR3 is CASSYSGGQYEQYF. CDR3 in DNA: TGTGCCAGCAGTTACTCGGGGGGGCAGTACGAGCAGTACTTC.

The genes are TRBV24-1 and TRBJ1-6; D might be TRBD1 (5 bases). V lost 9 bases and J lost 7, with 18 bases in between. The CDR3 spans 15 residues. Germline V gene sequence: CDR1 KGHDR, CDR2 SFDVKD. Here the CDR3 DNA reads TGTGCCACCGCCCCCAATCGGCGGGACAATTCACCCCTCCACTTT. Protein product: CATAPNRRDNSPLHF.

This chain links TRBV19 with TRBJ1-4; 8 nucleotides agree with TRBD1. This CDR3 is 14 amino acids long. Losses at the gene ends were 4 bases for V and 8 bases for J; bases not matched to a gene: 6. Germline V gene lookup returns CDR1 LNHDA and CDR2 SQIVND (reference sequence). The CDR3 reads CASSNGQGEEKLFF. As DNA, the CDR3 is TGTGCCAGTAGTAACGGACAGGGCGAGGAAAAACTGTTTTTT. Looking up the rest from reference TRBV19 and TRBJ1-4 gives the full variable domain: DGGITQSPKYLFRKEGQNVTLSCEQNLNHDAMYWYRQDPGQGLRLIYYSQIVNDFQKGDIAEGYSVSREKKESFPLTVTSAQKNPTAFYLCASSNGQGEEKLFFGSGTQLSVL.

The rearrangement uses TRBV5-6 and TRBJ1-5; D might be TRBD1 (5 bases). Trimming pared 5 bases from V and 0 bases from J, leaving 18 bases between. The germline gives CDR1 SGHDT, CDR2 YYEEEE. The CDR3 spans 17 residues. The CDR3 is CASSIGGDVYSNQPQHF. In nucleotides, the CDR3 is TGTGCCAGCAGTATAGGCGGGGACGTATATAGCAATCAGCCCCAGCATTTT.

The CDR3 nucleotides are TGTGCCAGTGGGCTAGACAGAGACACTGAAGCTTTCTTT. Protein: CASGLDRDTEAFF. The chain recombines TRBV19 with TRBJ1-1, with D perhaps TRBD1 (5 bases). This CDR3 is built from 13 residues. V lost 8 bases and J lost 3, with 13 bases in between. Germline V gene data show CDR1 as LNHDA and CDR2 as SQIVND (reference sequence).

The chain combines TRBV6-4 with TRBJ1-1; TRBD1 matches 9 bases. Germline-derived CDR1 and CDR2 are MRHNA and SNTAGT. The CDR3 totals 15 residues. Losses at the gene ends were 6 bases for V and 5 bases for J; bases not matched to a gene: 10. The CDR3 bases are TGTGCCAGCAGACAAAGGGGACAGGGTACGACTGAAGCTTTCTTT. Its translation: CASRQRGQGTTEAFF.

The chain employs TRBV28 and TRBJ1-4; 9 bases agree with TRBD1. Losses at the gene ends were 7 bases for V and 14 bases for J; bases not matched to a gene: 14. The germline CDR1 and CDR2 sequences are MDHEN and SYDVKM. The CDR3 is made up of 14 amino acids. As DNA, the CDR3 is TGTGCCAGCAATCCCGGGACAGGGCTGAAACAGCTGTTTTTT. It encodes CASNPGTGLKQLFF.

The CDR3 sequence is CASSPTGPRDGYTF. The CDR3 coding sequence is TGTGCCAGTAGTCCCACAGGGCCCCGGGATGGCTACACCTTC. J is TRBJ1-2 and V is TRBV19; D perhaps matches TRBD1 (6 bases). Trimming took 5 bases from V and 6 from J, leaving 16 bases between them. CDR1 and CDR2 from the germline V gene are LNHDA and SQIVND (reference sequence). The CDR3 is 14 residues long. The whole variable domain, remainder taken from reference TRBV19 and TRBJ1-2, is DGGITQSPKYLFRKEGQNVTLSCEQNLNHDAMYWYRQDPGQGLRLIYYSQIVNDFQKGDIAEGYSVSREKKESFPLTVTSAQKNPTAFYLCASSPTGPRDGYTFGSGTRLTVV.

CDR3 in DNA: TGTGCCAGTCGGACAGGTAGAGGCTACACCTTC. As protein: CASRTGRGYTF. The chain has TRBV2 and TRBJ1-2; 7 bases agree with TRBD1. Germline V gene lookup returns CDR1 SNHLY and CDR2 FYNNEI. V was clipped by 9 bases and J by 8 bases; unmatched bases: 6. The length of the CDR3 is 11 residues.

The chain has TRBV9 and TRBJ2-7; 9 nucleotides line up with TRBD1. Germline values: CDR1 SGDLS, CDR2 YYNGEE. J gave up 2 bases and V 4 bases, and 7 bases lay outside the gene matches. The CDR3 is 15 residues long. The CDR3 loop is CASSSRQGGTYEQYF. The CDR3, as DNA: TGTGCCAGCAGCTCCAGACAGGGGGGAACCTACGAGCAGTACTTC.

This clone was observed once. The rearrangement links TRBV9 to TRBJ1-3, with 7 nucleotides matching TRBD1. The CDR3 has 16 amino acids. V gave up 3 bases and J gave up 4 bases; unmatched junction bases: 10. CDR1 is SGDLS and CDR2 is YYNGEE in the germline V gene. CDR3 in DNA: TGTGCCAGCAGCGCTTCCGGGACAGACCTAGGAAACACCATATATTTT. This sequence encodes CASSASGTDLGNTIYF.

The rearrangement joins TRBV5-4 to TRBJ1-5; D is possibly TRBD1 (5 bases). From germline, CDR1 is SGHNT and CDR2 YYREEE (reference sequence). The V end lost 4 bases, the J end lost 4 bases, and 18 bases lay between the germline ends. The CDR3 covers 16 residues. The CDR3 loop reads CASSTYTGGANQPQHF. The CDR3, as DNA: TGTGCCAGCAGCACCTACACAGGAGGGGCGAATCAGCCCCAGCATTTT.

The J gene is TRBJ2-2, the V gene TRBV9; D is perhaps TRBD1 (6 bases). This CDR3 is 15 amino acids long. The V end was cut by 4 bases, the J end by 4 bases, with 14 bases between. The germline V gene encodes CDR1 SGDLS and CDR2 YYNGEE. Here the CDR3 DNA reads TGTGCCAGCAGCAACGGACAGAAGAGCACCGGGGAGCTGTTTTTT. The encoded protein is CASSNGQKSTGELFF.